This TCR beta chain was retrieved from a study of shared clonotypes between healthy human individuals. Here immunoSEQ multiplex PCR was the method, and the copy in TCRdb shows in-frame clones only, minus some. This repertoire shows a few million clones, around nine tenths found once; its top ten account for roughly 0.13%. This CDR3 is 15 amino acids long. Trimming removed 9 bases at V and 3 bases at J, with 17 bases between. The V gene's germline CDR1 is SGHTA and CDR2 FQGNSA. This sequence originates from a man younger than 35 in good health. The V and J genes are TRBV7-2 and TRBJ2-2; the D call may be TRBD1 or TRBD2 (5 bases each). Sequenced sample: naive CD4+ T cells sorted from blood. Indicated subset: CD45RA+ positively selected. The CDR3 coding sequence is TGTGCCAGTAATCTAGGGACCCGAGACACCGGGGAGCTGTTTTTT. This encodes CASNLGTRDTGELFF.